This T cell receptor (beta chain) was retrieved from a study of T cell responses to AZD1222 COVID-19 vaccine. Study results and limitations: The breadth and depth of Spike-specific TCRs increased once two AZD1222 doses had been given. None of the repertoires were sampled until the peak T cell response had passed.

Produced via immunoSEQ multiplex PCR; TCRdb's table is partial and in-frame only. This table has about 97,000 clones, around 89% appearing once. As to this clone: Its cognate antigen is unknown.

The CDR3 spans 13 residues. The V gene's germline CDR1 is MDHEN and CDR2 SYDVKM. Germline trimming cut 6 bases from V and 2 bases from J; bases unmatched to any gene: 4. The chain is built from TRBV28 and TRBJ2-7; 7 nucleotides line up with TRBD1. This receptor was taken from an adult in good health. The material sequenced was peripheral blood, taken on day 0 of AZD1222 vaccination. Here the CDR3 reads CASRLTGPYEQYF. Here the CDR3 DNA reads TGTGCCAGCAGGCTGACAGGGCCCTACGAGCAGTACTTC. The variable domain in full, with the rest retrieved from reference TRBV28 and TRBJ2-7, is DVKVTQSSRYLVKRTGEKVFLECVQDMDHENMFWYRQDPGLGLRLIYFSYDVKMKEKGDIPEGYSVSREKKERFSLILESASTNQTSMYLCASRLTGPYEQYFGPGTRLTVT.